One and the same sample provided the 31 T cell receptor beta chains below, sequenced in a study of breast tumors, draining lymph nodes, adjacent tissues. The lymph nodes were axillary draining lymph nodes from breast cancer patients. MiXCR, applied by TCRdb to the multiplex PCR reads, yields one record per CDR3 protein. There are 150,000 to 200,000 distinct CDR3 sequences in the sample; approximately 33% occur only once, and over 3.5% lies in the top ten. The sequencing sample was made of axillary lymph node tissue. These receptors came from a female donor with breast cancer. Some clones in this sample may be carry-over from other donors' samples.

About this clonotype: It is likely a read error, because the conserved phenylalanine at the end of the CDR3 is missing. The chain is built from TRBV19 and TRBJ2-1; D unresolved. CDR1 and CDR2 (germline): LNHDA, SQIVND (reference sequence). CDR3 length: 16 residues. Between the trimmed V and J ends, which lost 0 bases and 0 bases, there was a span of 9 bases. The CDR3 DNA follows: TGTGCCAGTAGTATAGATCGCGGAAACTCCTACAATGAGCAGTTCTCC. Translation gives CASSIDRGNSYNEQFS.

This clonotype turned up a few times. The chain employs TRBV28 and TRBJ1-2, with 7 nucleotides matching TRBD1. The CDR3 is 13 amino acids. V was pared by 5 bases and J by 6 bases, with 6 bases of the junction left unmatched. Per the germline V gene, CDR1 is MDHEN and CDR2 is SYDVKM. CDR3: CASSPQGGHGYTF. In DNA, the CDR3 is TGTGCCAGCAGTCCCCAGGGGGGGCATGGCTACACCTTC.

Regarding this clonotype: This may be a read error: a much more frequent sequence differs by one nucleotide. The CDR3 DNA is TGTGCCAGCAGCCCGTTATTGCTGGGGGACCGATACACTGAGCAGTTCTTC. Translating it yields CASSPLLLGDRYTEQFF. This chain links TRBV14 with TRBJ2-1, with D possibly being TRBD1 or TRBD2 (5 bases each). Germline V gene lookup returns CDR1 SGHDN and CDR2 FVKESK. This CDR3 spans 17 amino acids.

This clonotype was found many times. The rearrangement uses TRBV6-4 and TRBJ2-7; 14 bases line up with TRBD2. The junction had 11 bases not matched to a gene; V was cut back by 7 bases and J by 0 bases. Germline assignment: CDR1 MRHNA and CDR2 SNTAGT. This CDR3 is built from 18 residues. The CDR3 sequence: CASTRPGTSGGGSYEQYF. Written as DNA, the CDR3 is TGTGCCAGCACACGACCCGGGACTAGCGGGGGAGGCTCCTACGAGCAGTACTTC.

This clonotype was seen repeatedly, ten times or more. A read error may explain this, as a much larger clone is one base away. The chain is built from TRBV20-1 and TRBJ2-2; tentative D call: TRBD2 (5 bases). In germline, CDR1 is DFQATT, CDR2 SNEGSKA (reference sequence). The CDR3 spans 12 residues. For the CDR3, the DNA is TGCAGTGCTAGAGAGAACACCGGGGAGCCGTTTTTT. This gives the protein CSARENTGEPFF.

Note on this clonotype: A much larger clonotype is one base distant, so this may be a read error. CDR3 DNA sequence: TGTGCCAGCAGCGTGGGAGTGACTGAAGCTTTCTTT. As protein: CASSVGVTEAFF. This chain links TRBV11-2 with TRBJ1-1; no firm D call. This CDR3 region has 12 residues. V shed 5 bases and J shed 5 bases, with 9 bases lying between them. Germline V lookup: CDR1 SGHAT, CDR2 FQNNGV.

This clonotype appeared many times. The V call is TRBV7-9, the J call TRBJ2-1, with D hard to call. Germline V lookup: CDR1 SEHNR, CDR2 FQNEAQ (reference sequence). This CDR3 contains 12 residues. V was cut by 1 base and J by 6 bases, with 4 bases left in between. The CDR3 protein is CASSLGFNEQFF. The CDR3, as DNA: TGTGCCAGCAGCTTAGGGTTCAATGAGCAGTTCTTC.

The CDR3 DNA sequence: TGTGCCAGCAGTCCTCTAGCGGGGGTGACGGGAAATCAGCCCCAGCATTTT. Translating gives CASSPLAGVTGNQPQHF. The chain links TRBV4-2 to TRBJ1-5; D possibly corresponds to TRBD1 (5 bases). The CDR3 consists of 17 residues. V lost 6 bases, J lost 4 bases, and 22 bases lay in between. Germline V gives CDR1 LGHNA, CDR2 YNFKEQ.

Many counts were recorded for this clonotype. The chain joins TRBV4-1 to TRBJ1-2, with a possible D match to TRBD1 (6 bases). CDR3 length equals 16 residues. Germline V lookup: CDR1 MGHRA, CDR2 YSYEKL. Between the trimmed V and J ends, which lost 0 bases and 4 bases, there was a span of 15 bases. As DNA, the CDR3 is TGCGCCAGCAGCCAAGATCAATCGGGAGGGGGCTATGGCTACACCTTC. It is translated as CASSQDQSGGGYGYTF.

Ten or more counts support this clonotype. The chain has TRBV7-3 and TRBJ2-3; D ambiguous. The V end lost 5 bases, the J end lost 7 bases, and 13 bases lay between the germline ends. Germline V gives CDR1 SGHTA, CDR2 FQGTGA. CDR3 length: 13 residues. The CDR3 coding sequence is TGTGCCAGCAGCCTTAAGTGGGCCAATACGCAGTATTTT. This translates into CASSLKWANTQYF.

Concerning this clonotype itself: It may be a read error: a sequence one base away is much more abundant. The chain links TRBV5-6 to TRBJ2-2, with D perhaps TRBD1 or TRBD2 (6 bases each). Trimming left V 3 bases short and J 6 bases short, with 18 bases between. This CDR3 is 16 amino acids long. Germline V gene data show CDR1 as SGHDT and CDR2 as YYEEEE. The CDR3 is CASSWRTAGSPGELFF. As DNA, the CDR3 is TGTGCCAGCAGCTGGAGGACAGCGGGCTCCCCCGGGGAGCTGTTTTTT.

This clonotype showed up many times. The genes are TRBV20-1 and TRBJ2-7; weak D call: TRBD1 (8 bases). Germline assignment: CDR1 DFQATT and CDR2 SNEGSKA (reference sequence). V lost 6 bases, J lost 5 bases, and 17 bases lay in between. This CDR3 region has 13 residues. CDR3 in amino acids: CSAGRTGRDEQYF. The CDR3 nucleotides read TGCAGTGCGGGGAGGACAGGGAGGGACGAGCAGTACTTC.

There are many counts of this clonotype. The J gene is TRBJ2-7, the V gene TRBV3-1, with TRBD2 matching over 7 bases. Germline loops: CDR1 LGHDT, CDR2 YNNKEL (reference sequence). The CDR3 is 14 residues long. Trimming removed 4 bases from V and 2 bases from J; junction bases left unmatched: 5. The CDR3 DNA follows: TGTGCCAGCAGCCGATCAAGCGGGACCTACGAGCAGTACTTC. This sequence encodes CASSRSSGTYEQYF.

This clonotype appeared many times. The chain combines TRBV10-3 with TRBJ2-5; D is ambiguous. The CDR3 sequence is 13 residues long. Germline V gene sequence: CDR1 ENHRY, CDR2 SYGVKD. V was shortened by 1 base and J by 2 bases, with 5 bases between the two germline ends. CDR3 loop: CAISELVQETQYF. The CDR3 bases are TGTGCCATCAGTGAGTTAGTGCAAGAGACCCAGTACTTC.

This clonotype has a count of ten or more. The chain carries TRBV20-1 and TRBJ2-1; unclear D gene. The CDR3 covers 14 residues. Trimming took 0 bases from V and 0 from J, leaving 6 bases between them. Germline V gene lookup returns CDR1 DFQATT and CDR2 SNEGSKA (reference sequence). CDR3 residues: CSARDSYSYNEQFF. The DNA for the CDR3 is TGCAGTGCTAGAGATTCATACTCCTACAATGAGCAGTTCTTC.

With respect to this clonotype: The junction does not match germline at one end; this may be a read error. This chain uses TRBV7-9 with TRBJ2-2; D uncertain. This CDR3 comprises 10 residues. Per the germline V gene, CDR1 is SEHNR and CDR2 is FQNEAQ (reference sequence). DNA for the CDR3: TGTGCCAGCAGCTTAGGGGGGCTGTTTTTT. Translated: CASSLGGLFF.

In this sample, this clonotype turned up once. The chain joins TRBV7-2 to TRBJ1-2; tentative D call: TRBD1 (5 bases). Germline CDR1 reads SGHTA; CDR2 reads FQGNSA. Trimming cost V 4 bases and J 1 base, with 10 bases left between them. CDR3 size: 14 residues. The chain's CDR3 is CASSSPRVNYGYTF. The CDR3 DNA follows: TGTGCCAGCAGCTCCCCCAGGGTTAACTATGGCTACACCTTC.

In this sample, this clonotype turned up many times. Germline and junction disagree at one end, which may indicate a read error. The J gene is TRBJ2-7, the V gene TRBV6-5; 9 nucleotides line up with TRBD1. CDR3 size: 17 residues. Germline V gene data show CDR1 as MNHEY and CDR2 as SVGAGI. The CDR3 nucleotides are TGTGCCAGCAGTCACTCCTCCGGGACAGGGAGCCCCTACGAGCAGTACTTC. This sequence encodes CASSHSSGTGSPYEQYF.

This clonotype was picked up one time. The conserved closing phenylalanine or tryptophan is absent in this CDR3, likely reflecting a read error. This chain connects TRBV24-1 to TRBJ1-4, with 10 bases lining up with TRBD1. The germline gives CDR1 KGHDR, CDR2 SFDVKD. CDR3 length: 17 residues. The CDR3 nucleotides are TGTGCCACCAGTGACGCGGACAGGGGGGCAACTAATGAGAAACTGTTTTCT. Amino acid sequence: CATSDADRGATNEKLFS.

As to this clonotype: A read error is possible here, since a much larger clone lies one base away. The gene calls are TRBV11-1 and TRBJ2-2; TRBD1 is a possible D gene (5 bases). There are 18 residues in the CDR3. CDR1 SGHAT and CDR2 FQDESV come from the germline V gene (reference sequence). Trimming pared 4 bases from V and 0 bases from J, leaving 18 bases between. CDR3 sequence (DNA): TGTGCCAGCAGCTCAGGATGGACAACTTTCGCGAACACCGGGGAGCTGTTTTTT. It encodes CASSSGWTTFANTGELFF.

This clonotype was seen ten or more times. V usage is TRBV3-1 and J usage is TRBJ2-1; D remains unclear. Germline V lookup: CDR1 LGHDT, CDR2 YNNKEL (reference sequence). The CDR3 extends over 14 amino acids. V was pared by 6 bases and J by 10 bases, with 19 bases between. The CDR3 bases are TGTGCCAGCAGTCTCAGCTGGGCCTCTATAGAGCAGTTCTTC. This translates into CASSLSWASIEQFF.

This clonotype was recorded many times. The chain links TRBV28 to TRBJ2-3; TRBD1 aligns across 7 bases. Germline V lookup: CDR1 MDHEN, CDR2 SYDVKM. The CDR3 is made up of 15 amino acids. V was clipped by 5 bases and J by 1 base; unmatched bases: 6. The CDR3 spells CASSHPTGRTDTQYF. The DNA of the CDR3 is TGTGCCAGCAGTCATCCGACAGGGCGCACAGATACGCAGTATTTT.

In DNA form, the CDR3 reads TGTGCCAGCAGCCTAGGGGCCAACGGGGAGCTGTTTTTT. This encodes CASSLGANGELFF. This chain connects TRBV7-3 to TRBJ2-2, with D tentatively TRBD1 (5 bases). The CDR3 contains 13 residues. Trimming took 5 bases from V and 7 from J, leaving 11 bases between them. The germline CDR1 and CDR2 sequences are SGHTA and FQGTGA.

This clonotype has at least ten counts. The V gene is TRBV2, the J gene TRBJ2-5; tentatively, D is TRBD1 or TRBD2 (6 bases each). Germline CDR1 SNHLY, CDR2 FYNNEI. CDR3 length equals 15 residues. V lost 2 bases to trimming and J lost 3 bases, with 13 bases between them. CDR3 protein: CASSETRGEEETQYF. The CDR3 DNA is TGTGCCAGCAGTGAAACGAGGGGGGAGGAAGAGACCCAGTACTTC.

This chain joins TRBV5-1 and TRBJ2-5; 8 positions agree with TRBD2. V dropped 6 bases and J dropped 5; count of bases not matched to a gene: 15. From germline, CDR1 is SGHRS and CDR2 YFSETQ. The CDR3 covers 16 residues. CDR3 residues: CASKSSTSGGRETQYF. The CDR3 bases are TGCGCCAGCAAGTCATCTACCAGCGGCGGGAGGGAGACCCAGTACTTC.

This clonotype was seen ten or more times. The CDR3 DNA follows: TGTGCCAGCAGTTACTCGATATTGAGCAATCAGCCCCAGCATTTT. As protein: CASSYSILSNQPQHF. The chain combines TRBV6-5 with TRBJ1-5; D gene uncertain. The V gene lost 0 bases and the J gene lost 1 base, with 7 bases spanning the gap. The germline gives CDR1 MNHEY, CDR2 SVGAGI. This CDR3 is built from 15 residues.

A note on this clonotype: An end of the junction does not agree with germline; a read error may underlie this. This rearrangement joins TRBV11-2 to TRBJ1-2; maybe TRBD1 (5 bases). CDR1 and CDR2 from the germline V gene are SGHAT and FQNNGV. This CDR3 comprises 15 residues. For the CDR3, the DNA is TGTGCCAGCAGCTTAATTGCGGGGCCCTCAGGTGGCCACACCTTC. Encoded protein: CASSLIAGPSGGHTF.

The chain uses TRBV9 and TRBJ2-7, with TRBD2 matching over 10 bases. Germline lookup yields CDR1 SGDLS and CDR2 YYNGEE. The CDR3 is 14 amino acids. V trimming: 0 bases; J trimming: 7 bases; junction bases outside the gene matches: 4. The CDR3: CASSVEVSGGEQYF. The CDR3 DNA is TGTGCCAGCAGCGTAGAGGTTAGCGGGGGGGAGCAGTACTTC. Based on the CDR3 plus reference TRBV9 and TRBJ2-7, the full variable domain is DSGVTQTPKHLITATGQRVTLRCSPRSGDLSVYWYQQSLDQGLQFLIQYYNGEERAKGNILERFSAQQFPDLHSELNLSSLELGDSALYFCASSVEVSGGEQYFGPGTRLTVT.

In this sample, this clonotype turned up many times. The chain combines TRBV9 with TRBJ2-3; 8 bases line up with TRBD1. This CDR3 is built from 14 residues. Germline CDR1 and CDR2: SGDLS and YYNGEE. V was pared by 4 bases and J by 5 bases, with 6 bases of the junction left unmatched. The CDR3 is CASSYDRGGDTQYF. DNA for the CDR3: TGTGCCAGCAGCTACGACAGGGGTGGAGATACGCAGTATTTT.

The genes are TRBV20-1 and TRBJ1-5, with 9 positions matching TRBD1. The V segment lost 3 bases and the J segment 1 base; nucleotides outside the gene matches: 4. This CDR3 region has 15 residues. CDR1 and CDR2 from the germline V gene are DFQATT and SNEGSKA (reference sequence). The CDR3: CSASPGQGSNQPQHF. The CDR3, as DNA: TGCAGTGCTAGTCCCGGACAGGGGAGCAATCAGCCCCAGCATTTT.

To note about this clonotype: Just one base apart from a much larger clone, this may be a read error. The rearrangement links TRBV20-1 to TRBJ2-7; D possibly uses TRBD1 or TRBD2 (6 bases each). Germline values: CDR1 DFQATT, CDR2 SNEGSKA (reference sequence). The length of the CDR3 is 11 residues. The CDR3 DNA sequence: TGCAGTGGGGGGGCTAACTACGAGCAGTCCTTC. It is translated as CSGGANYEQSF.